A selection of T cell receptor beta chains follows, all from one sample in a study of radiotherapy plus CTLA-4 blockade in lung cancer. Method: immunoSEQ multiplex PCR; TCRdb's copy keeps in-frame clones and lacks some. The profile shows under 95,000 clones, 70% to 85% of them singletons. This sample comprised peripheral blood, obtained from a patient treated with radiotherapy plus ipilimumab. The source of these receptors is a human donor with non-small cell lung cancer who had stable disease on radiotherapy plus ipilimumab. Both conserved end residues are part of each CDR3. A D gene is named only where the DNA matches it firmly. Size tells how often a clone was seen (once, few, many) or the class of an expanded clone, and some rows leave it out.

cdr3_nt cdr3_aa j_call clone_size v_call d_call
TGTGCCAGCTCACCACCAGCAGGACAGGGTGGTGAAAAACTGTTTTTT CASSPPAGQGGEKLFF TRBJ1-4 . TRBV18 TRBD1
TGCGCCAGCAGTCAATGCCCGATCTTAGGGCTCAACTACGAGCAGTACTTC CASSQCPILGLNYEQYF TRBJ2-7 . TRBV23-1 .
TGTGCCATCAGTCTCCGGACAGGGAGCACAGATACGCAGTATTTT CAISLRTGSTDTQYF TRBJ2-3 . TRBV10-3 TRBD1
TGTGCCAGCAGTAGATCCTTACGTGAAGCTTTCTTT CASSRSLREAFF TRBJ1-1 . TRBV28 .
TGTGCCAGCAGCTTGTCCGGGACAGTCTCCATTCAGTACTTC CASSLSGTVSIQYF TRBJ2-4 . TRBV7-9 TRBD1
TGTGCCAGCAGCCCCGGGGACGAGCAGTTCTTC CASSPGDEQFF TRBJ2-1 . TRBV5-6 .
TGTGCCAGCAGTTCTTCCGCGGGTCAGCCCCAGCATTTT CASSSSAGQPQHF TRBJ1-5 . TRBV27 .
TGTGCCAGCAGCTTATCACATGCGAACACTGAAGCTTTCTTT CASSLSHANTEAFF TRBJ1-1 . TRBV5-5 .
TGTGCCAGCTCCTCAGGCCCGGGAAACACTGAAGCTTTCTTT CASSSGPGNTEAFF TRBJ1-1 . TRBV6-5 .
TGCAGCGTATCCCCTGGAGGGAGCTCCTACAATGAGCAGTTCTTC CSVSPGGSSYNEQFF TRBJ2-1 few TRBV29-1 .
TGTGCCAGCAGCTTCAAAGGGCGGGAACAGCCCCAGCATTTT CASSFKGREQPQHF TRBJ1-5 once TRBV5-8 .
TGTGCCAGCAGCCGAGACAGGGGGGCCTACGAGCAGTACTTC CASSRDRGAYEQYF TRBJ2-7 . TRBV7-2 TRBD1
TGTGCCTGGAGTAGAACGGGAGAGACCCAGTACTTC CAWSRTGETQYF TRBJ2-5 . TRBV30 .
TGTGCCAGCAGCCTAAGGACAGGCCTTACTAACGAGCAGTACTTC CASSLRTGLTNEQYF TRBJ2-7 . TRBV14 TRBD1
TGTGCCAGCAGTTTCCAGGGTGCGAACACTGAAGCTTTCTTT CASSFQGANTEAFF TRBJ1-1 . TRBV6-5 .
TGTGCCAGCAGCCTCAACAGGGGATCGAGTGAAAAACTGTTTTTT CASSLNRGSSEKLFF TRBJ1-4 . TRBV4-2 TRBD1
TGCGCCAGCAGGGGGGGTGCGCTCTCCTACAATGAGCAGTTCTTC CASRGGALSYNEQFF TRBJ2-1 . TRBV23-1 .
TGCGCCAGCAGCTTCACAGATACGCAGTATTTT CASSFTDTQYF TRBJ2-3 few TRBV5-1 .
TGTGCCAGCAGGGGGTCGGGACAGGGTGCCCAAGAGACCCAGTACTTC CASRGSGQGAQETQYF TRBJ2-5 . TRBV28 TRBD1
TGTGCCAGCAGTTACGCGCCTTCGGCGGACAATGAGCAGTTCTTC CASSYAPSADNEQFF TRBJ2-1 . TRBV6-5 .
TGTGCCAGCAGCGTAACTAGCGGTACCTACGAGCAGTACTTC CASSVTSGTYEQYF TRBJ2-7 . TRBV9 TRBD2
TGCGCCAGCAGTGATGGGACAGGGGGAACGCAGTACTTC CASSDGTGGTQYF TRBJ2-4 . TRBV10-1 TRBD1
TGCGCCAGCAGCTTCCCAGGGGAAAATGGCTACACCTTC CASSFPGENGYTF TRBJ1-2 . TRBV5-1 .
TGTGCCAGCAGCCCGTTAGCGGGGGGGCGGTATGAGCAGTTCTTC CASSPLAGGRYEQFF TRBJ2-1 . TRBV5-4 TRBD2
TGCGCCAGCAGTGAGGCGGGGGAAGATACGCAGTATTTT CASSEAGEDTQYF TRBJ2-3 once TRBV10-1 TRBD2
TGTGCCAGCAGACTCCCCGGGACGGGGAACACTGAAGCTTTCTTT CASRLPGTGNTEAFF TRBJ1-1 . TRBV7-2 .
TGCGCCAGCAGTGAAAAGGTGAGGAACACTGAAGCTTTCTTT CASSEKVRNTEAFF TRBJ1-1 . TRBV10-1 .
TGCGCCAGCAGTGACGGGGACAGGGGGCGTTGGGAGACCCAGTACTTC CASSDGDRGRWETQYF TRBJ2-5 . TRBV10-2 TRBD1
TGTGCCAGCAGCCCTCCGCCAGGCCGCCCCGAGGACACCATATATTTT CASSPPPGRPEDTIYF TRBJ1-3 . TRBV14 .
TGCGCCAGCAGCTTGGGGGGACAGGCGGTACAAGAGACCCAGTACTTC CASSLGGQAVQETQYF TRBJ2-5 once TRBV5-1 TRBD1
TGTGCCAGCAGCTTAGCAGCAGGGACCAATCAGCCCCAGCATTTT CASSLAAGTNQPQHF TRBJ1-5 once TRBV7-8 .
TGTGCTAGCAGCCGGGACTTAGGCTCCTACAATGAGCAGTTCTTC CASSRDLGSYNEQFF TRBJ2-1 . TRBV7-7 .
TGTGCCAGCTCCAGGCAGACCTACAATGAGCAGTTCTTC CASSRQTYNEQFF TRBJ2-1 . TRBV18 .
TGTGCCAGCAGTTTATTTTCCGTAGTTAGATCGAGAGAGACCCAGTACTTC CASSLFSVVRSRETQYF TRBJ2-5 . TRBV28 .
TGTGCCAGCAGCTTAGACAGGGCCTCTGGAAACACCATATATTTT CASSLDRASGNTIYF TRBJ1-3 . TRBV7-2 .
TGTGCCAGTATTAGGGGACAGGGGTGGAATGAGCAGTTCTTC CASIRGQGWNEQFF TRBJ2-1 . TRBV19 TRBD1
TGCAGCGCCTTCCAAACAGGGGGCAAGGAAGCTTTCTTT CSAFQTGGKEAFF TRBJ1-1 . TRBV29-1 TRBD1
TGTGCCAGCAGGAGCGGGGGGGCCTCCGGGGAGCTGTTTTTT CASRSGGASGELFF TRBJ2-2 . TRBV5-4 TRBD2
TGTGCCATCAGTGACAGCGGGGGGGCTTACAATGAGCAGTTCTTC CAISDSGGAYNEQFF TRBJ2-1 . TRBV10-3 TRBD2
TGTGCCAGCAGCGTCAATCCCTTACCCACAGATACGCAGTATTTT CASSVNPLPTDTQYF TRBJ2-3 . TRBV9 .